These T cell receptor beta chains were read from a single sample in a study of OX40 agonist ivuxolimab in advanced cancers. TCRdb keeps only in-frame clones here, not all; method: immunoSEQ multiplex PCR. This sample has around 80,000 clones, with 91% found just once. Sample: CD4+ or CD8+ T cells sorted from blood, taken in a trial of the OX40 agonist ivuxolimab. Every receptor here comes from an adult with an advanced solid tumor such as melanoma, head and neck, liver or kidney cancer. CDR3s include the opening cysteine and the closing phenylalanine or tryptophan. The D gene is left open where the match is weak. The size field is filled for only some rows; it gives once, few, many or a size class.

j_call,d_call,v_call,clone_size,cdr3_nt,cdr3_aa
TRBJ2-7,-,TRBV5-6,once,TGTGCCAGCAGCCAGGTCATCGGACCCTCCTACGAGCAGTACTTC,CASSQVIGPSYEQYF
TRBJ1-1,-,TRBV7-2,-,TGTGCCAGCAGCTCTACAGGCGGGATGAACACTGAAGCTTTCTTT,CASSSTGGMNTEAFF
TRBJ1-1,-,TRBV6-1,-,TGTGCCAGCAGGGAGGGCACTGAAGCTTTCTTT,CASREGTEAFF
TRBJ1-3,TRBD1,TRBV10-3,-,TGTGCCATCAGCCCCTGGGACAGCTCTGGAAACACCATATATTTT,CAISPWDSSGNTIYF
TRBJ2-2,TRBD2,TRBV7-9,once,TGTGCCAGCAGCTTAGCGGGAGGGACCAACACCGGGGAGCTGTTTTTT,CASSLAGGTNTGELFF
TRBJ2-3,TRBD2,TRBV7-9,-,TGTGCCAGCAGCTCCTTAGCGGGTAGCACAGATACGCAGTATTTT,CASSSLAGSTDTQYF
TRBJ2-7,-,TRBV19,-,TGTGCCCAGTCCTACGAGCAGTACTTC,CAQSYEQYF
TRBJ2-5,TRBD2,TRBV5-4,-,TGTGCCAGCAGCCCAACGGGAGGGCCGGGGGAGACCCAGTACTTC,CASSPTGGPGETQYF
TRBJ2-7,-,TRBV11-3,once,TGTGCCAGCAGCCCCCCGGCGGGTGACGGCTCCTACGAGCAGTACTTC,CASSPPAGDGSYEQYF
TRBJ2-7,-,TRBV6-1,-,TGTGCCAGCTCGAGGAGCTCCTACGAGCAGTACTTC,CASSRSSYEQYF
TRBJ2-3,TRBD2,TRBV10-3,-,TGTGCCATCAGTGATTCGGCTAGCGGTTACACAGATACGCAGTATTTT,CAISDSASGYTDTQYF
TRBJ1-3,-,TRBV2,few,TGTGCCAGCAGTGCCCCGGGCAGGACCTATTCTGGAAACACCATATATTTT,CASSAPGRTYSGNTIYF
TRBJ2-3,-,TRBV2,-,TGTGCCAGCAGCGAGGAGGCGGATACGCAGTATTTT,CASSEEADTQYF
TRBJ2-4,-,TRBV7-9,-,TGTGCCAGCAGCTTAGCTTCCCAGGAACTAGCCAAAAACATTCAGTACTTC,CASSLASQELAKNIQYF
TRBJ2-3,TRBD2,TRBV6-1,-,TGTGCCAGCAGTGAAGAGGCGGGAGGTAATACGCAGTATTTT,CASSEEAGGNTQYF
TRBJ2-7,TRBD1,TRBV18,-,TGTGCCAGCTCACCAAAAGTACAGGGGGATTCCTACGAGCAGTACTTC,CASSPKVQGDSYEQYF
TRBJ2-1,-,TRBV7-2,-,TGTGCCAGCAGCCGAACTTTCGGGAGAGGGGGCCATGAGCAGTTCTTC,CASSRTFGRGGHEQFF
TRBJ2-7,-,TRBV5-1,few,TGCGCCAGCAGCTTGGGGGGAGCGAGCTCCTACGAGCAGTACTTC,CASSLGGASSYEQYF
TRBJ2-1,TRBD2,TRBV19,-,TGTGCCAGTAGTGTTACTAGCGGGAGGGTGAATCAGTTCTTC,CASSVTSGRVNQFF
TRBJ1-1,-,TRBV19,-,TGTGCCAGTACTTTTCGGGTTGGCACTGAAGCTTTCTTT,CASTFRVGTEAFF
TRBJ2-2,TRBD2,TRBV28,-,TGTGCCAGCAGTTTATGGAGATCCGGGACTAGTTTTACCGGGGAGCTGTTTTTT,CASSLWRSGTSFTGELFF
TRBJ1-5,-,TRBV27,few,TGTGCCAGCACTCCAACGGGGGGCGTGGGCAATCAGCCCCAGCATTTT,CASTPTGGVGNQPQHF